This T cell receptor beta chain was profiled in a study of blood T cell repertoires in COVID-19. Turning to the study itself: Researchers got acute and convalescent COVID-19 samples from the United States, Italy and Spain. T cells, B-cell-depleted T cells, or PBMCs supplied cDNA or gDNA.

In the study's own analysis: How many nucleated cells were present was estimated from reference gene primer amplification. Measured with immunoSEQ multiplex PCR; TCRdb has only the in-frame clones, and not every one. The DNA was the basis for D and trimming; V, J and clone size are from that table. The table lists about 260,000 clones, more than 90% of them singletons. V lost 3 bases to trimming and J lost 2 bases; unmatched junction nucleotides: 5. CDR3 length: 15 amino acids. CDR1 is SGHNT and CDR2 is YENEEA in the germline V gene. A Seattle source enrolled patients during active infection and followed them longitudinally.

The clonotype comes from a person in their late teens or twenties with COVID-19, enrolled during active disease. The sequenced sample consisted of peripheral blood. The chain recombines TRBV11-3 with TRBJ2-7, with 9 bases lining up with TRBD2. CDR3 amino acids: CASSFPTSGTYEQYF. Written as DNA, the CDR3 is TGTGCCAGCAGCTTCCCGACTAGCGGAACCTACGAGCAGTACTTC.